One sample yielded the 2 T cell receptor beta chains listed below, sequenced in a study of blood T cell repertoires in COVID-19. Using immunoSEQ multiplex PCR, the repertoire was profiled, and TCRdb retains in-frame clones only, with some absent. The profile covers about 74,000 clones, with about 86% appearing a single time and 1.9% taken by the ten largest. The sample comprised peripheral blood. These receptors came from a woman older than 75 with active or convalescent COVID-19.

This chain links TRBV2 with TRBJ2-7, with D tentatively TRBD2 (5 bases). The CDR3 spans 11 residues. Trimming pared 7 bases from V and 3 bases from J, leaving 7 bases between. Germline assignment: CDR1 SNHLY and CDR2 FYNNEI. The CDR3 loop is CASTTSYEQYF. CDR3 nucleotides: TGTGCCAGCACTACTAGCTACGAGCAGTACTTC.

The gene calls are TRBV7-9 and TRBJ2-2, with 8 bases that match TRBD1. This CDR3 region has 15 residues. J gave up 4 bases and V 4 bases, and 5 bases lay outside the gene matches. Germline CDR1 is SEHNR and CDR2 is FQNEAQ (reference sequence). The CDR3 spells CASSSRDRSTGELFF. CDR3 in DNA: TGTGCCAGCAGCTCCCGGGACAGGAGCACCGGGGAGCTGTTTTTT.